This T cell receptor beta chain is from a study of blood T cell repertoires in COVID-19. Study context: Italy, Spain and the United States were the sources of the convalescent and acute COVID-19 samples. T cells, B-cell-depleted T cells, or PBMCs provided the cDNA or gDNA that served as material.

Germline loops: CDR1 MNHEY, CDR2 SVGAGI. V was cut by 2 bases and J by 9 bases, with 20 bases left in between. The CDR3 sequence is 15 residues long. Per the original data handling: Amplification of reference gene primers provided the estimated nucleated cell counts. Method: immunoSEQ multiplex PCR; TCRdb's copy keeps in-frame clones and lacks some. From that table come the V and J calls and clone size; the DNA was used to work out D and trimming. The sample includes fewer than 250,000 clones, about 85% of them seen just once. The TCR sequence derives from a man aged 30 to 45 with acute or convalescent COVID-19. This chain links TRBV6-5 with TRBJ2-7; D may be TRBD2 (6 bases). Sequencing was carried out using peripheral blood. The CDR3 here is CASSYVGGNRRVQYF. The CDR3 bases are TGTGCCAGCAGTTACGTGGGGGGAAACAGGCGCGTGCAGTACTTC.